The 14 T cell receptor beta chains reported below all come from one sample, sequenced in a study of CD8+CD57+ T cells in acquired aplastic anemia. Genomic DNA, the template, was used for profiling of the TCR beta VDJ and CDR3. TCRdb re-analysed the reads in MiXCR, keeping a single row per CDR3 protein. The sample consists of some 200,000 distinct CDR3 sequences, 30% to 40% of them appearing once. The source material was sorted CD4+, CD8+, or CD8+CD57+ T cells (not recorded which) from PBMCs. The receptors derive from a human donor in good health, serving as a control.

The rearrangement links TRBV5-4 to TRBJ2-7, with D perhaps matching TRBD2 (5 bases). TRBJ2-5 matches the DNA end more closely, so the J call is doubtful. CDR1 and CDR2 (germline): SGHNT, YYREEE (reference sequence). The CDR3 extends over 15 amino acids. The CDR3 coding sequence is TGTGCCAGCAGCCCCCCGGGAACAGCCCAAGAGACCCAGTACTTC. Translating gives CASSPPGTAQETQYF.

The chain is built from TRBV2 and TRBJ2-7, with 12 nucleotides matching TRBD2. The V gene's germline CDR1 is SNHLY and CDR2 FYNNEI. The CDR3 covers 18 residues. The J segment lost 1 base and the V segment lost 1 base, leaving 8 bases of the junction unmatched. This CDR3 is CASSEVVLAGGPSYEQYF. CDR3 in DNA: TGTGCCAGCAGTGAAGTCGTGCTAGCGGGGGGGCCGTCCTACGAGCAGTACTTC.

In its sample, this clonotype was seen many times. The gene calls are TRBV7-8 and TRBJ1-6; 7 bases fit TRBD1. Losses at the gene ends were 3 bases for V and 7 bases for J; bases not matched to a gene: 12. The CDR3 consists of 17 residues. Per the germline V gene, CDR1 is SGHVS and CDR2 is FQNEAQ. The CDR3 is CASSLRGQENRNSPLHF. CDR3 nucleotides: TGTGCCAGCAGCTTGAGAGGACAGGAGAATAGGAATTCACCCCTCCACTTT. The full variable domain, its missing parts supplied by reference TRBV7-8 and TRBJ1-6, is GAGVSQSPRYKVAKRGQDVALRCDPISGHVSLFWYQQALGQGPEFLTYFQNEAQLDKSGLPSDRFFAERPEGSVSTLKIQRTQQEDSAVYLCASSLRGQENRNSPLHFGNGTRLTVT.

Points on this clonotype: Just one base apart from a much larger clone, this may be a read error. The J gene is TRBJ2-1, the V gene TRBV20-1; the D gene is possibly TRBD1 (6 bases). Per the germline V gene, CDR1 is DFQATT and CDR2 is SNEGSKA (reference sequence). Trimming took off 5 bases at V and 2 bases at J, with 16 bases between the two ends. This CDR3 region has 15 residues. CDR3 nucleotides: TGCAGTGCTGGGCAAGACAGGAGGACCTACAATGAGCAGTTCTTC. Translation: CSAGQDRRTYNEQFF.

This chain joins TRBV4-1 and TRBJ2-3; D call uncertain. The V gene lost 4 bases and the J gene lost 6 bases, with 11 bases spanning the gap. Germline V gives CDR1 MGHRA, CDR2 YSYEKL. The CDR3 loop spans 13 amino acids. CDR3 loop: CASSRGPRDTQYF. In nucleotides, the CDR3 is TGCGCCAGCAGCCGGGGTCCGCGGGATACGCAGTATTTT.

The sample holds many counts of this clonotype. This chain joins TRBV19 and TRBJ1-4, with D tentatively TRBD1 (6 bases). V was clipped by 3 bases and J by 12 bases, with 11 bases between them. CDR1 and CDR2 from the germline V gene are LNHDA and SQIVND (reference sequence). The CDR3 spans 12 residues. The CDR3 sequence: CASSILSGELFF. The CDR3 nucleotides are TGTGCCAGTAGTATCCTATCAGGGGAACTGTTTTTT.

For this clonotype: With a much larger clone just one base away, this may be a read error. This CDR3 fails to terminate in the conserved phenylalanine or tryptophan, so it likely reflects a read error. The chain links TRBV20-1 to TRBJ1-5; a weak D match, TRBD1 (5 bases). V was clipped by 3 bases and J by 7 bases, with 13 bases between them. Germline CDR1 is DFQATT and CDR2 is SNEGSKA (reference sequence). The CDR3 runs to 13 residues. As DNA, the CDR3 is TGCAGTGCTAGCCTGGGGCAGGGCCAGCCCCAGCATCTT. Protein sequence: CSASLGQGQPQHL.

The chain employs TRBV2 and TRBJ2-3, with D possibly matching TRBD1 (7 bases). CDR1 SNHLY and CDR2 FYNNEI come from the germline V gene. V was cut by 8 bases and J by 3 bases, with 21 bases left in between. This CDR3 contains 16 residues. The CDR3 DNA sequence: TGTGCCAGCTGGCGTATGGGCAGGGGGAGGACAGATACGCAGTATTTT. Protein product: CASWRMGRGRTDTQYF.

The sample holds many counts of this clonotype. The chain couples TRBV2 to TRBJ2-1; possible D gene TRBD1, 6 bases. The germline gives CDR1 SNHLY, CDR2 FYNNEI. This CDR3 has 14 amino acids. Trimming removed 5 bases from V and 4 bases from J, with 12 bases in between. CDR3: CASSREQGYNEQFF. Here the CDR3 DNA reads TGTGCCAGCAGTCGGGAACAGGGTTACAATGAGCAGTTCTTC.

The table lists this clonotype with a few counts. This chain joins TRBV5-1 and TRBJ2-5, with 14 bases fitting TRBD2. CDR1 and CDR2 from the germline V gene are SGHRS and YFSETQ. The CDR3 covers 17 residues. V was pared by 4 bases and J by 4 bases, with 9 bases of the junction left unmatched. The CDR3: CASSGTGLAGAGETQYF. DNA of the CDR3: TGCGCCAGCAGCGGAACGGGACTAGCGGGGGCGGGAGAGACCCAGTACTTC.

This clonotype was observed a handful of times. The chain links TRBV5-4 to TRBJ2-6; weak D call: TRBD2 (5 bases). From germline, CDR1 is SGHNT and CDR2 YYREEE (reference sequence). Trimming removed 0 bases at V and 2 bases at J, with 12 bases between. CDR3 length: 17 amino acids. This chain's CDR3 is CASSLELLVAGANVLTF. For the CDR3, the DNA is TGTGCCAGCAGCTTGGAACTACTAGTGGCTGGGGCCAACGTCCTGACTTTC.

This clonotype appeared many times. The V and J genes are TRBV19 and TRBJ1-5, with 8 bases fitting TRBD1. With 2 bases clipped from V and 5 bases from J, the junction kept 5 bases outside the gene matches. Germline CDR1 reads LNHDA; CDR2 reads SQIVND (reference sequence). CDR3 length equals 15 residues. The DNA for the CDR3 is TGTGCCAGTAGTATAAGAACGACAGGGGATCAGCCCCAGCATTTT. This codes for CASSIRTTGDQPQHF.

This clonotype was detected many times. This chain connects TRBV5-1 to TRBJ2-1; D remains unclear. The germline CDR1 and CDR2 sequences are SGHRS and YFSETQ. The CDR3 has 15 residues. V dropped 1 base and J dropped 9 bases, with 17 bases sitting between them. Written as DNA, the CDR3 is TGCGCCAGCAGCTTGTTGGGGATATCATCGCGTGAGCAGTTCTTC. Amino acids: CASSLLGISSREQFF.

This clonotype was found a few times. The chain employs TRBV5-1 and TRBJ2-1, with D perhaps assigned TRBD1 or TRBD2 (6 bases each). In germline, CDR1 is SGHRS, CDR2 YFSETQ. The V end lost 0 bases, the J end lost 6 bases, and 19 bases lay between the germline ends. The CDR3 sequence is 17 residues long. CDR3: CASSLAYGGQNRNEQFF. CDR3 nucleotide sequence: TGCGCCAGCAGCTTGGCCTACGGGGGCCAGAACCGCAATGAGCAGTTCTTC. Using reference TRBV5-1 and TRBJ2-1 for the parts outside the CDR3, the full variable domain is KAGVTQTPRYLIKTRGQQVTLSCSPISGHRSVSWYQQTPGQGLQFLFEYFSETQRNKGNFPGRFSGRQFSNSRSEMNVSTLELGDSALYLCASSLAYGGQNRNEQFFGPGTRLTVL.